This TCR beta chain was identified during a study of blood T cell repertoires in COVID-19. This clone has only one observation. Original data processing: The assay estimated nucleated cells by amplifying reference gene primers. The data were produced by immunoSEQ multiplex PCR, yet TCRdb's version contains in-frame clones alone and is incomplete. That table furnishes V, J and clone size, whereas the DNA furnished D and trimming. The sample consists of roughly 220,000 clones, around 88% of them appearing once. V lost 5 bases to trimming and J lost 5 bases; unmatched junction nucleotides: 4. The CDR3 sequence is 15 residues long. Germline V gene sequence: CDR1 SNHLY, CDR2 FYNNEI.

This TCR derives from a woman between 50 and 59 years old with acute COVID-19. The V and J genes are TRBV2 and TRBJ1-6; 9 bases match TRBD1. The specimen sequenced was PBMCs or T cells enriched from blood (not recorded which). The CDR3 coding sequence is TGTGCCAGCAGTAGGGGACAGGGAGATAATTCACCCCTCCACTTT. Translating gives CASSRGQGDNSPLHF. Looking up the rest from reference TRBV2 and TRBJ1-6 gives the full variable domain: EPEVTQTPSHQVTQMGQEVILRCVPISNHLYFYWYRQILGQKVEFLVSFYNNEISEKSEIFDDQFSVERPDGSNFTLKIRSTKLEDSAMYFCASSRGQGDNSPLHFGNGTRLTVT.